Below, 6 T cell receptor beta chains from the same sample are listed, as sequenced in a study of T cells in Graves' hyperthyroidism and ophthalmopathy (dated by TCRdb to the late 2010s). Library prep was done by multiplex PCR. Data came from an Illumina HiSeq 2000. TCR beta CDR3 regions were amplified from RNA transcripts. The first round of RT-PCR for the TCR CDR3 was performed with the HTBI primer set and the Qiagen OneStep RT-PCR kit. TCRdb itself trimmed the public reads at Q25 with fastp, ran MiXCR and retained productive beta chains. Rows merge per CDR3 protein into single entries with the most common DNA and genes. Present in this sample are some 620,000 distinct CDR3 sequences, 15% to 20% of which were seen just once. The ten biggest clones cover 3.8% of the sample. The sequencing sample was made of blood. The receptors originated from a woman in her twenties or thirties with Graves' hyperthyroidism.

In this sample, this clonotype turned up many times. The V gene is TRBV27, the J gene TRBJ2-5, with 7 bases matching TRBD1. Germline V lookup: CDR1 MNHEY, CDR2 SMNVEV (reference sequence). The CDR3 runs 16 residues. V was pared by 5 bases and J by 5 bases, with 14 bases of the junction left unmatched. CDR3 nucleotides: TGTGCCAGCAGTCCGCGGACAGGTTGGTTAGCGGAGACCCAGTACTTC. Encoded protein: CASSPRTGWLAETQYF.

This clonotype was observed at least ten times. This chain connects TRBV12-3 or TRBV12-4 to TRBJ2-7; possible D gene TRBD1, 6 bases. This CDR3 spans 16 amino acids. Trimming cost V 4 bases and J 3 bases, with 19 bases left between them. CDR3 DNA sequence: TGTGCCAGCAGTTCGTTTGAACAGGGAGACTTCTACGAGCAGTACTTC. Translated: CASSSFEQGDFYEQYF.

The table lists this clonotype with many counts. The rearrangement joins TRBV11-3 to TRBJ2-5; 7 nucleotides agree with TRBD2. The V segment lost 5 bases and the J segment 4 bases; nucleotides outside the gene matches: 10. CDR3 length equals 15 residues. Germline V gene sequence: CDR1 SGHNT, CDR2 YENEEA. The CDR3 reads CASSHTRGSRETQYF. DNA of the CDR3: TGTGCCAGCAGCCATACCCGCGGGAGTCGAGAGACCCAGTACTTC. Full variable domain (missing parts from reference TRBV11-3 and TRBJ2-5): EAGVVQSPRYKIIEKKQPVAFWCNPISGHNTLYWYLQNLGQGPELLIRYENEEAVDDSQLPKDRFSAERLKGVDSTLKIQPAELGDSAVYLCASSHTRGSRETQYFGPGTRLLVL.

There are many counts of this clonotype. This sequence joins TRBV2 and TRBJ2-3; D remains unclear. Germline lookup yields CDR1 SNHLY and CDR2 FYNNEI. With 7 bases removed from V and 2 bases from J, the gap between germline ends came to 10 bases. CDR3 length equals 13 residues. The CDR3 sequence is CASTARPTDTQYF. For the CDR3, the DNA is TGTGCCAGCACTGCGCGACCCACAGATACGCAGTATTTT.

The genes are TRBV25-1 and TRBJ2-1; D is unclear. This CDR3 region has 14 residues. The ends were cut back, 7 bases at V and 0 bases at J, with 10 bases in the middle. The V gene's germline CDR1 is MGHDK and CDR2 SYGVNS. The CDR3 nucleotides read TGTGCCAGCATGTTGGATAGCTCCTACAATGAGCAGTTCTTC. Translated: CASMLDSSYNEQFF.

This clonotype was observed many times. The V gene is TRBV5-4, the J gene TRBJ2-3; D is undetermined. V was trimmed by 4 bases and J by 2 bases, leaving 5 bases between them. Germline V gives CDR1 SGHNT, CDR2 YYREEE (reference sequence). The CDR3 sequence is 12 residues long. For the CDR3, the DNA is TGTGCCAGCAGCGACCTCACAGATACGCAGTATTTT. It codes for CASSDLTDTQYF.